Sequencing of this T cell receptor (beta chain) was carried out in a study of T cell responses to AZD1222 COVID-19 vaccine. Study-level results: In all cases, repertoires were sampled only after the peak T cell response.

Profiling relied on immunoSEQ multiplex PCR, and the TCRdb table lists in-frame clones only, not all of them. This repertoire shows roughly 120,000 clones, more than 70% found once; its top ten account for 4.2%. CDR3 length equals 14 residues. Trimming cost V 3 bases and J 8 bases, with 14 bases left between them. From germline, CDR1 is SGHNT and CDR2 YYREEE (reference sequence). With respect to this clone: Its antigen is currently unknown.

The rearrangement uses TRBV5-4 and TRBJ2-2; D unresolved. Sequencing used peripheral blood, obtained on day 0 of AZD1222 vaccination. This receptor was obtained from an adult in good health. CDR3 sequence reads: CASSSGDLSGELFF. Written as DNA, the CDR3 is TGTGCCAGCAGCTCAGGAGACTTGTCAGGGGAGCTGTTTTTT.